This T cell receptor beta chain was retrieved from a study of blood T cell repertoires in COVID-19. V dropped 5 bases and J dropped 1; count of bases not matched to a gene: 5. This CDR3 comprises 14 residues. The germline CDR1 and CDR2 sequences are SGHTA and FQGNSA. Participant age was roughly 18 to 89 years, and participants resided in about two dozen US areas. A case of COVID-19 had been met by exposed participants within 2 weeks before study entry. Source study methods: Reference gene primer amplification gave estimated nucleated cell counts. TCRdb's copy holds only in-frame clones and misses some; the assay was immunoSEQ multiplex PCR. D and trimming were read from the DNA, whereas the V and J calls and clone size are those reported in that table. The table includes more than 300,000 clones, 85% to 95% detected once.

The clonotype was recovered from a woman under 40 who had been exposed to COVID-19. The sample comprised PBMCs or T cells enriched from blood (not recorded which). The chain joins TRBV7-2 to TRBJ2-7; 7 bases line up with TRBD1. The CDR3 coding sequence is TGTGCCAGCAGCCCGAGCAGGGGGTCCTACGAGCAGTACTTC. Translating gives CASSPSRGSYEQYF.